Each of the 21 T cell receptor beta chains below was sequenced from the same sample in a study of OX40 agonist ivuxolimab in advanced cancers. Libraries were prepared by immunoSEQ multiplex PCR; TCRdb keeps only in-frame clonotypes and omits some of them. The top ten hold over 15% of the sample, which has tens of thousands of clones, approximately 86% seen once. The sample here was CD4+ or CD8+ T cells sorted from blood, taken in a trial of the OX40 agonist ivuxolimab. These receptors originate from an adult with an advanced solid tumor such as melanoma, head and neck, liver or kidney cancer.

The V gene is TRBV30, the J gene TRBJ2-3; TRBD1 matches 7 bases. V was clipped by 1 base and J by 5 bases; unmatched bases: 9. The CDR3 is 15 residues long. The germline V gene has CDR1 GTSNPN and CDR2 SVGIG (reference sequence). DNA for the CDR3: TGTGCCTGGAGTGCCGGGGAAGGGGGCAAAGATACGCAGTATTTT. Encoded protein: CAWSAGEGGKDTQYF.

This rearrangement joins TRBV19 to TRBJ1-4, with a tentative D call TRBD1 (5 bases). The ends were cut back, 3 bases at V and 6 bases at J, with 14 bases in the middle. Germline CDR1 LNHDA, CDR2 SQIVND (reference sequence). This CDR3 region has 15 residues. CDR3 protein: CASSIGADGDEKLFF. Here the CDR3 DNA reads TGTGCCAGTAGTATTGGGGCTGACGGAGATGAAAAACTGTTTTTT.

Only one count was recorded for this clone. At one of its ends the junction is not consistent with the germline gene, which may arise from a read error. The chain carries TRBV5-6 and TRBJ1-1; 7 nucleotides match TRBD1. Germline CDR1 SGHDT, CDR2 YYEEEE. The CDR3 is 13 residues long. CDR3 in DNA: TGTGCCGGCAGCGGGACAGCGAACACTGAAGCTTTCTTT. It encodes CAGSGTANTEAFF.

This clone was observed a single time. V gene TRBV11-1 combines with J gene TRBJ2-5; TRBD2 might be the D (6 bases). The CDR3 has 15 amino acids. Germline V CDR1 and CDR2: SGHAT, FQDESV (reference sequence). Trimming shortened V by 4 bases and J by 5 bases, and 17 bases separated the two germline ends. The CDR3 region is CASSSTRRDRETQYF. The CDR3, as DNA: TGTGCCAGCAGCTCCACCCGGAGGGATCGGGAGACCCAGTACTTC.

This chain uses TRBV9 with TRBJ2-4; D might be TRBD2 (8 bases). Trimming stripped 3 bases from V and 9 bases from J, with 16 bases between. CDR3 length: 14 residues. Looked up from germline, CDR1 is SGDLS and CDR2 is YYNGEE. The CDR3 region is CASSAGGTDSIQYF. The CDR3 nucleotides read TGTGCCAGCAGCGCGGGGGGGACAGACAGCATTCAGTACTTC. Full variable domain (outside the CDR3, taken from reference TRBV9 and TRBJ2-4): DSGVTQTPKHLITATGQRVTLRCSPRSGDLSVYWYQQSLDQGLQFLIQYYNGEERAKGNILERFSAQQFPDLHSELNLSSLELGDSALYFCASSAGGTDSIQYFGAGTRLSVL.

This clone has only a few counts. The rearrangement joins TRBV6-6 to TRBJ1-1; TRBD1 might be the D (5 bases). Trimming stripped 7 bases from V and 1 base from J, with 16 bases between. The germline CDR1 and CDR2 sequences are MNHNY and SVGAGI (reference sequence). This CDR3 has 15 residues. CDR3 nucleotides: TGTGCCAGCATGGAACAACACGGGGGGAACACTGAAGCTTTCTTT. Protein product: CASMEQHGGNTEAFF.

V gene TRBV7-9 combines with J gene TRBJ1-1, with TRBD1 matching over 10 bases. In germline, CDR1 is SEHNR, CDR2 FQNEAQ (reference sequence). Trimming cost V 5 bases and J 4 bases; bases outside gene matches: 10. The CDR3 has 16 amino acids. The CDR3 sequence: CASSAPGQGILTEAFF. Here the CDR3 DNA reads TGTGCCAGCAGCGCGCCGGGACAGGGGATTCTCACTGAAGCTTTCTTT.

This chain links TRBV7-9 with TRBJ2-3; D is undetermined. V lost 5 bases and J lost 6, with 12 bases in between. The germline V gene encodes CDR1 SEHNR and CDR2 FQNEAQ (reference sequence). The CDR3 sequence is 13 residues long. The CDR3: CASSAMLEDTQYF. The CDR3 bases are TGTGCCAGCAGCGCAATGCTTGAGGATACGCAGTATTTT.

The chain couples TRBV5-8 to TRBJ2-5; a possible D gene is TRBD2 (6 bases). Germline V gives CDR1 SGHTS, CDR2 YDEGEE. With 0 bases removed from V and 2 bases from J, the gap between germline ends came to 14 bases. The length of the CDR3 is 16 residues. Here the CDR3 reads CASSLVAGFSQETQYF. For the CDR3, the DNA is TGTGCCAGCAGCTTGGTGGCGGGGTTTTCGCAAGAGACCCAGTACTTC.

This clone was seen only once. CDR3 protein: CASSERGSSTDTQYF. For the CDR3, the DNA is TGTGCCAGCAGCGAGAGGGGGTCTAGCACAGATACGCAGTATTTT. The chain joins TRBV21-1 to TRBJ2-3; TRBD1, as called in the table, went unchecked against the DNA. TRBV21-1 constitutes a pseudogene. CDR3 length equals 15 residues.

This clone was seen only once. The chain links TRBV10-3 to TRBJ2-1; TRBD2 matches 10 bases. The V and J ends lost 4 bases and 7 bases, in that order; junction bases with no gene match: 7. Germline lookup yields CDR1 ENHRY and CDR2 SYGVKD. The CDR3 sequence is 15 residues long. CDR3 loop: CAISVSSGSANEQFF. CDR3 in DNA: TGTGCCATCAGTGTGTCTAGCGGGAGTGCGAATGAGCAGTTCTTC.

This clone has a single count. The chain carries TRBV19 and TRBJ2-1; 8 bases are shared with TRBD2. The J segment lost 8 bases and the V segment lost 5 bases, leaving 8 bases of the junction unmatched. The CDR3 is 14 amino acids. CDR1 and CDR2 (germline): LNHDA, SQIVND (reference sequence). CDR3 residues: CASSLRTSLDEQFF. The CDR3 nucleotides read TGTGCCAGTAGTCTCCGGACTAGCTTGGATGAGCAGTTCTTC.

On this clone itself: An end of the junction does not agree with germline; a read error may underlie this. The V call is TRBV10-2, the J call TRBJ1-4; D perhaps matches TRBD1 (6 bases). Germline CDR1 and CDR2: WSHSY and SAAADI. The CDR3 totals 15 residues. CDR3 DNA: TGCGCCAGCCTTAACTTACAGGGATCTAAGGAAAAACTGTTTTTT. Amino acid sequence: CASLNLQGSKEKLFF.

The chain is built from TRBV7-9 and TRBJ2-5; 10 nucleotides line up with TRBD1. Losses at the gene ends were 4 bases for V and 4 bases for J; bases not matched to a gene: 9. CDR3 length equals 16 residues. CDR1 is SEHNR, CDR2 FQNEAQ, per germline (reference sequence). The CDR3 spells CASSSPGGQGTETQYF. The DNA for the CDR3 is TGTGCCAGCAGCTCTCCAGGGGGACAGGGGACAGAGACCCAGTACTTC.

The chain has TRBV25-1 and TRBJ1-6; D gene unclear. V lost 2 bases and J 9 bases, leaving 5 bases between the germline ends. Germline V gene data show CDR1 as MGHDK and CDR2 as SYGVNS. CDR3 size: 12 residues. CDR3 in amino acids: CASSEIGSPLHF. CDR3 DNA: TGTGCCAGCAGTGAAATCGGTTCACCCCTCCACTTT.

The chain couples TRBV4-1 to TRBJ2-1, with 8 bases identical to TRBD2. Germline V lookup: CDR1 MGHRA, CDR2 YSYEKL. The CDR3 length is 15 residues. Losses at the gene ends were 1 base for V and 7 bases for J; bases not matched to a gene: 6. The CDR3 nucleotides are TGCGCCAGCAGCCAAGGCCCGGGACTAGGGAATGAGCAGTTCTTC. Amino acid sequence: CASSQGPGLGNEQFF.

Worth noting for this clone: One junction end does not reproduce the germline sequence, and a read error may be involved. The chain links TRBV30 to TRBJ2-7; D is unresolved. In germline, CDR1 is GTSNPN, CDR2 SVGIG (reference sequence). CDR3 length: 15 amino acids. CDR3 region: CAWSPPDLVDYERYF. The DNA of the CDR3 is TGTGCCTGGAGTCCACCTGACTTAGTGGATTACGAGCGGTACTTC.

The genes are TRBV6-6 and TRBJ1-5, with TRBD1 matching over 7 bases. The germline gives CDR1 MNHNY, CDR2 SVGAGI (reference sequence). The CDR3 consists of 12 residues. V shed 2 bases and J 13 bases; nucleotides not matched to a gene: 5. The CDR3: CASSYGTEGQHF. The CDR3 DNA follows: TGTGCCAGCAGTTACGGGACAGAGGGGCAGCATTTT.

The chain couples TRBV7-9 to TRBJ1-2, with D tentatively TRBD1 (6 bases). CDR3 length: 16 residues. Trimming removed 5 bases at V and 5 bases at J, with 21 bases between. Germline CDR1 SEHNR, CDR2 FQNEAQ (reference sequence). CDR3 amino acids: CASSESGTSFLYGYTF. The CDR3 DNA follows: TGTGCCAGCAGCGAATCCGGGACATCCTTTCTTTATGGCTACACCTTC.

J is TRBJ2-5 and V is TRBV2, with 12 nucleotides matching TRBD2. CDR3 length equals 14 residues. J gave up 5 bases and V 9 bases, and 7 bases lay outside the gene matches. Germline lookup yields CDR1 SNHLY and CDR2 FYNNEI. Here the CDR3 reads CARGLAGTRETQYF. Written as DNA, the CDR3 is TGTGCCAGAGGACTAGCGGGGACTAGGGAGACCCAGTACTTC.

The rearrangement joins TRBV28 to TRBJ2-7; no definite D call. V was pared by 6 bases and J by 4 bases, with 13 bases between. The CDR3 spans 13 residues. CDR1 MDHEN and CDR2 SYDVKM come from the germline V gene. The CDR3 DNA follows: TGTGCCAGCAGCAACCCAGGAGAATACGAGCAGTACTTC. Amino acid sequence: CASSNPGEYEQYF. The entire variable domain, with the rest obtained from reference TRBV28 and TRBJ2-7, is as follows: DVKVTQSSRYLVKRTGEKVFLECVQDMDHENMFWYRQDPGLGLRLIYFSYDVKMKEKGDIPEGYSVSREKKERFSLILESASTNQTSMYLCASSNPGEYEQYFGPGTRLTVT.